The table lists the clone carrying this T cell receptor (beta chain) with many counts. What it binds is not known. This sample was taken from a study of early T cells in non-severe SARS-CoV-2 infection. The overall study: The chains were unpaired, and the sequenced material was bulk RNA from unsorted whole blood. The study, taken as a whole, reports: Lookups in VDJdb leaned toward anti-spike CD8 responses and missed private and CD4 specificities.

Each cDNA molecule carried a unique molecular identifier. TCRdb analysed the 5' RACE reads with MiXCR anew, one entry per CDR3 protein. The sample carries around 99,000 distinct CDR3 sequences, around 10% recorded once. The CDR3 consists of 16 residues. V was cut by 0 bases and J by 0 bases, with 9 bases left in between. Germline V gene lookup returns CDR1 MNHEY and CDR2 SVGAGI. The genes are TRBV6-5 and TRBJ1-3, with a possible D match to TRBD1 (6 bases). The sequence was obtained from an adult who was a healthcare worker with PCR-confirmed SARS-CoV-2 infection or an uninfected control (not recorded which). The sequencing input was whole blood. The CDR3, as DNA: TGTGCCAGCAGTTACTCTACAGGGTACTCTGGAAACACCATATATTTT. Translating it yields CASSYSTGYSGNTIYF.